The rows below give T cell receptor beta chains drawn from one sample of a study of shared T cell receptors in the human thymus. Produced via immunoSEQ multiplex PCR; TCRdb's table is partial and in-frame only. The sample has 700,000 to 750,000 clones; 80% to 90% are singletons. In addition, the sample was reused for a study of human thymus T cells.

Sample: thymocytes. These receptors all stem from a girl under three years old with a congenital heart defect. Both conserved end residues are part of each CDR3. Each record gives: D gene, V gene, CDR3 length, J gene, clone size, CDR3 DNA, CDR3 protein. D genes are given only for firm matches. Size values are once, few and many counts, or a class for expanded clones, and some rows have none.

d_gene: TRBD2; v_gene: TRBV9; len: 16; j_gene: TRBJ2-2; abundance: .; CDR3nt: TGTGCCAGCACCGTAAAACTAGCGGCCGTCGCCGGGGAGCTGTTTTTT; CDR3aa: CASTVKLAAVAGELFF
d_gene: TRBD1; v_gene: TRBV29-1; len: 14; j_gene: TRBJ1-2; abundance: few; CDR3nt: TGCAGCGCCAGCTGGGGACAGGGCAGACTTGGCTACACCTTC; CDR3aa: CSASWGQGRLGYTF
d_gene: .; v_gene: TRBV12-5; len: 12; j_gene: TRBJ2-7; abundance: .; CDR3nt: TGTGCTAGTGGTTTTACTGACAGCGAGCAGTACTTC; CDR3aa: CASGFTDSEQYF
d_gene: .; v_gene: TRBV19; len: 18; j_gene: TRBJ2-7; abundance: .; CDR3nt: TGTGCCAGTAGTATACGGGGAGTGGAACAGGGACATCCCTACGAGCAGTACTTC; CDR3aa: CASSIRGVEQGHPYEQYF
d_gene: TRBD1; v_gene: TRBV5-4; len: 16; j_gene: TRBJ1-6; abundance: .; CDR3nt: TGTGCCAGCAGCTTCCGGGACAGGGGAAACAATTCACCCCTCCACTTT; CDR3aa: CASSFRDRGNNSPLHF
d_gene: .; v_gene: TRBV28; len: 15; j_gene: TRBJ1-4; abundance: once; CDR3nt: TGTGCCAGCAGCCCGAGTCGTACGGGGAATGAAAAACTGTTTTTT; CDR3aa: CASSPSRTGNEKLFF
d_gene: TRBD2; v_gene: TRBV6-1; len: 18; j_gene: TRBJ2-3; abundance: .; CDR3nt: TGTGCCAGCAGTGAAGCTTGTACGCTAACTAGCGGCACAGATACGCAGTATTTT; CDR3aa: CASSEACTLTSGTDTQYF
d_gene: TRBD1; v_gene: TRBV5-1; len: 14; j_gene: TRBJ1-2; abundance: .; CDR3nt: TGCGCCAGCAGCTTTGCCGACAGGGGCTATGGCTACACCTTC; CDR3aa: CASSFADRGYGYTF
d_gene: TRBD2; v_gene: TRBV9; len: 15; j_gene: TRBJ2-3; abundance: .; CDR3nt: TGTGCCAGCAGCGTAGGCGGGGGGGCCACAGATACGCAGTATTTT; CDR3aa: CASSVGGGATDTQYF
d_gene: TRBD1; v_gene: TRBV5-1; len: 18; j_gene: TRBJ1-1; abundance: once; CDR3nt: TGCGCCAGCAGCCCGGCACCGGACAGGCCGACGTGGAACACTGAAGCTTTCTTT; CDR3aa: CASSPAPDRPTWNTEAFF
d_gene: TRBD1; v_gene: TRBV4-1; len: 15; j_gene: TRBJ1-4; abundance: .; CDR3nt: TGCGCCAGCAGCCAAGACAGGGGGCTGGATGAAAAACTGTTTTTT; CDR3aa: CASSQDRGLDEKLFF
d_gene: TRBD1; v_gene: TRBV4-2; len: 17; j_gene: TRBJ1-2; abundance: .; CDR3nt: TGTGCCAGCAGCCAAGATAGACAGGGGGCTCTTATATATGGCTACACCTTC; CDR3aa: CASSQDRQGALIYGYTF
d_gene: TRBD2; v_gene: TRBV27; len: 16; j_gene: TRBJ2-2; abundance: .; CDR3nt: TGTGCCAGCAGTTTTTTTGAGCGGGGGGGCACCGGGGAGCTGTTTTTT; CDR3aa: CASSFFERGGTGELFF
d_gene: .; v_gene: TRBV5-6; len: 19; j_gene: TRBJ2-1; abundance: .; CDR3nt: TGTGCCAGCAGCTTGGGGGGCGCGGACTACCGCCCAACTCTGTGGCAGCAGTTCTTC; CDR3aa: CASSLGGADYRPTLWQQFF
d_gene: .; v_gene: TRBV4-3; len: 16; j_gene: TRBJ1-1; abundance: .; CDR3nt: TGCGCCAGCAGCCAAGAAGGTTGGAGGGCGAACACTGAAGCTTTCTTT; CDR3aa: CASSQEGWRANTEAFF
d_gene: .; v_gene: TRBV6-5; len: 15; j_gene: TRBJ2-7; abundance: .; CDR3nt: TGTGCCAGCAGTTATGAGGGTGGAGGGTCCTACGAGCAGTACTTC; CDR3aa: CASSYEGGGSYEQYF
d_gene: TRBD1; v_gene: TRBV28; len: 19; j_gene: TRBJ1-6; abundance: .; CDR3nt: TGTGCCACTTACTCAGGGGGGACAGACCGGATCTTAGATAATTCACCCCTCCACTTT; CDR3aa: CATYSGGTDRILDNSPLHF
d_gene: TRBD1; v_gene: TRBV6-5; len: 14; j_gene: TRBJ1-2; abundance: .; CDR3nt: TGTGCCAGCAGTTACTCGACAGGGACCTATGGCTACACCTTC; CDR3aa: CASSYSTGTYGYTF
d_gene: .; v_gene: TRBV9; len: 12; j_gene: TRBJ1-3; abundance: .; CDR3nt: TGTGCCAGCAGCTTATATGGAAACACCATATATTTT; CDR3aa: CASSLYGNTIYF
d_gene: .; v_gene: TRBV7-9; len: 15; j_gene: TRBJ2-6; abundance: .; CDR3nt: TGTGCCAGCCCAGGATCCCGGTCTGGGGCCAACGTCCTGACTTTC; CDR3aa: CASPGSRSGANVLTF
d_gene: TRBD1; v_gene: TRBV5-1; len: 20; j_gene: TRBJ1-2; abundance: .; CDR3nt: TGCGCCAGCAGCCCTCCCCTAATTAGACAGGGGGCTCAAGTGTACGGAGGCTACACCTTC; CDR3aa: CASSPPLIRQGAQVYGGYTF
d_gene: TRBD1; v_gene: TRBV27; len: 16; j_gene: TRBJ1-5; abundance: .; CDR3nt: TGTGCCAGCAGTTCCCGAGGTTCAGGGGGCGGTCAGCCCCAGCATTTT; CDR3aa: CASSSRGSGGGQPQHF